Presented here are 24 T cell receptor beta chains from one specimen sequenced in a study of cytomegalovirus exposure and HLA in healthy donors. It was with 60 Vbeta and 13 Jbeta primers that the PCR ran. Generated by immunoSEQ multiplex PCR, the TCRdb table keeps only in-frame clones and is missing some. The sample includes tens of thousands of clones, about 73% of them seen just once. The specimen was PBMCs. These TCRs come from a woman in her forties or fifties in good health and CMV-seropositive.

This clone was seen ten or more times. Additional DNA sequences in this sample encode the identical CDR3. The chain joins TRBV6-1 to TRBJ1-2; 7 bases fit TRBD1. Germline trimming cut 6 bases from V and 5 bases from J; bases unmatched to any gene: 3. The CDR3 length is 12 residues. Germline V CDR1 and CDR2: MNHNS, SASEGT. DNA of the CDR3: TGTGCCAGCAGGCCGACAGGGTATGGCTACACCTTC. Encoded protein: CASRPTGYGYTF.

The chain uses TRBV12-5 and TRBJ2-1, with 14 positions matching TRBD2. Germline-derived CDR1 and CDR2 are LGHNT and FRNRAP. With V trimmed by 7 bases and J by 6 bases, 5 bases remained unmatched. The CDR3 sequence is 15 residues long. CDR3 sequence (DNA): TGTGCTAGTGCCAAGGGACTAGCGGGAGTCAATGAGCAGTTCTTC. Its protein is CASAKGLAGVNEQFF.

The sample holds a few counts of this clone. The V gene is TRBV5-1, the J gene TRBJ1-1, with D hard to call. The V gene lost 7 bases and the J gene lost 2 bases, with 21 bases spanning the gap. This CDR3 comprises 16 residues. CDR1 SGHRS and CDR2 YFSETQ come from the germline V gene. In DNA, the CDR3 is TGCGCCAGCCGTAAACCGGGATCAGGCGGTAACACTGAAGCTTTCTTT. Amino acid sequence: CASRKPGSGGNTEAFF.

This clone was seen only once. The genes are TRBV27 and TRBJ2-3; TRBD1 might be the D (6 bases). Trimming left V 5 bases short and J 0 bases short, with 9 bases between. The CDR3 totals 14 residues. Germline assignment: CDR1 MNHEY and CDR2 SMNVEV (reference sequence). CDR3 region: CASSPQGSTDTQYF. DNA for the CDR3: TGTGCCAGCAGTCCCCAGGGGAGCACAGATACGCAGTATTTT.

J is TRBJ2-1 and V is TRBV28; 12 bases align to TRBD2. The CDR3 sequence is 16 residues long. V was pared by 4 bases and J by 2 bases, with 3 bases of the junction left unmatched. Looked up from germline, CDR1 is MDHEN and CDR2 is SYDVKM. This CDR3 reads CASSSWTSGTYNEQFF. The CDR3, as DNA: TGTGCCAGCAGTTCTTGGACTAGCGGGACCTACAATGAGCAGTTCTTC.

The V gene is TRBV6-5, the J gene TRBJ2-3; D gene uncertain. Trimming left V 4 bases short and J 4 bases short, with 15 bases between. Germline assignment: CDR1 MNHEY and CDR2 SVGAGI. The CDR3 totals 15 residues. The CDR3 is CASSLTRLGADTQYF. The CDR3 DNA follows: TGTGCCAGCAGTTTAACACGTTTGGGCGCAGATACGCAGTATTTT.

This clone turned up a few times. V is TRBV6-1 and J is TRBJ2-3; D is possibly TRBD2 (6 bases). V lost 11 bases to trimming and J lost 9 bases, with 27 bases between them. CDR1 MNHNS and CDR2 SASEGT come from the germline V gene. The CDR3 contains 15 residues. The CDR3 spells CASEKEAGISGTQYF. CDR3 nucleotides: TGTGCCTCAGAGAAGGAAGCGGGCATCTCCGGGACGCAGTATTTT.

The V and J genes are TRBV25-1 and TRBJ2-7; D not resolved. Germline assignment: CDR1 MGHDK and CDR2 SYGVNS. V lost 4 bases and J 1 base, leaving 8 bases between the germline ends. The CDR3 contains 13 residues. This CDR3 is CASSGAQSYEQYF. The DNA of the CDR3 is TGTGCCAGCAGTGGGGCCCAGTCCTACGAGCAGTACTTC.

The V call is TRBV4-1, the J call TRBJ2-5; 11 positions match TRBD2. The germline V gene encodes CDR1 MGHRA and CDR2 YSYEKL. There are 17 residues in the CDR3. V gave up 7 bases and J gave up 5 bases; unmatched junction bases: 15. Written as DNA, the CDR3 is TGCGCCAGCAACCCTAGCGGGGGGTCCCCCTTGGCGGAGACCCAGTACTTC. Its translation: CASNPSGGSPLAETQYF.

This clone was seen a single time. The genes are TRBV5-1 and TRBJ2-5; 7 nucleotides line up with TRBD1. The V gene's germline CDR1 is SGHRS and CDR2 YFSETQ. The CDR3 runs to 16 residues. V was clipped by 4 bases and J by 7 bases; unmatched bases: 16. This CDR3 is CASSTDLLGGLRTQYF. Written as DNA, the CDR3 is TGCGCCAGCAGCACAGACCTACTAGGGGGCTTGCGGACCCAGTACTTC.

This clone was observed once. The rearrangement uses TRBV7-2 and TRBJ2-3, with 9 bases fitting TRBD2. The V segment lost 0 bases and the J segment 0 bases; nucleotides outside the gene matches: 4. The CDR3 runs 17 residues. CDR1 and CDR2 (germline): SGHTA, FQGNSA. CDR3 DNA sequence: TGTGCCAGCAGCTTAGCCCTAGCGGGGACTAGCACAGATACGCAGTATTTT. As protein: CASSLALAGTSTDTQYF.

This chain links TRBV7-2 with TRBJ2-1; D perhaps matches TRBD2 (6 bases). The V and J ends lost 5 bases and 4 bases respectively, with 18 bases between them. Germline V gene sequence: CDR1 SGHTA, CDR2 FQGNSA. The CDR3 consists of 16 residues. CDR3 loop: CASSPRHSGQYNEQFF. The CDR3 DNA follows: TGTGCCAGCAGCCCCCGTCATAGCGGCCAATACAATGAGCAGTTCTTC.

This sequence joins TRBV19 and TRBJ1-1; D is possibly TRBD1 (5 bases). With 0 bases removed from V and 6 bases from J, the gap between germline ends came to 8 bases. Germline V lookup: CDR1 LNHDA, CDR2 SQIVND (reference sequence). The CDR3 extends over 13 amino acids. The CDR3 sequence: CASSIDRASEAFF. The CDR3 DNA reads TGTGCCAGTAGTATAGACAGGGCCTCTGAAGCTTTCTTT.

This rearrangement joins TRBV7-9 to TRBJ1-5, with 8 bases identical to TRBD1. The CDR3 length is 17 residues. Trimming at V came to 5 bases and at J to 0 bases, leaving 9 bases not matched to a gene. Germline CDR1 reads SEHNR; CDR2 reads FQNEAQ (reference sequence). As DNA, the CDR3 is TGTGCCAGCAGCCGCGATGACAGGGGTTATAGCAATCAGCCCCAGCATTTT. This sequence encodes CASSRDDRGYSNQPQHF. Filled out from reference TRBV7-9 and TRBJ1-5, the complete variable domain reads DTGVSQNPRHKITKRGQNVTFRCDPISEHNRLYWYRQTLGQGPEFLTYFQNEAQLEKSRLLSDRFSAERPKGSFSTLEIQRTEQGDSAMYLCASSRDDRGYSNQPQHFGDGTRLSIL.

CDR3 nucleotides: TGTGCCATCAGTGCGACAGGTTACTACACCTTC. This codes for CAISATGYYTF. This chain connects TRBV10-3 to TRBJ1-2, with D possibly TRBD1 on 6 matching bases. CDR1 ENHRY and CDR2 SYGVKD come from the germline V gene. The CDR3 has 11 residues. V was cut by 4 bases and J by 10 bases, with 10 bases left in between.

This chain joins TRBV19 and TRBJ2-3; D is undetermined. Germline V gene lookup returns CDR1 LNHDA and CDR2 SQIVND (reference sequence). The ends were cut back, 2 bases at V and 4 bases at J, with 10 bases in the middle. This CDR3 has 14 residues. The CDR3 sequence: CASSIMGRADTQYF. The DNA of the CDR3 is TGTGCCAGTAGTATAATGGGCCGCGCAGATACGCAGTATTTT.

This chain's CDR3 is CASSESIGRQGPTEAFF. CDR3 DNA sequence: TGCGCCAGCAGTGAGTCGATTGGGAGACAGGGCCCCACTGAAGCTTTCTTT. V is TRBV10-1 and J is TRBJ1-1, with TRBD1 matching 7 bases. V shed 0 bases and J 4 bases; nucleotides not matched to a gene: 11. The CDR3 loop spans 17 amino acids. Germline V lookup: CDR1 WNHNN, CDR2 SYGVQD (reference sequence).

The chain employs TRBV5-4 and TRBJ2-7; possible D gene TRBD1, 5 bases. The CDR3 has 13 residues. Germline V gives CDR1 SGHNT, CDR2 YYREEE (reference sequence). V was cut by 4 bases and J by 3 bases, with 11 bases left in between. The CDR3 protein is CASSGQGSYEQYF. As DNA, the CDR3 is TGTGCCAGCAGCGGACAAGGTAGCTACGAGCAGTACTTC. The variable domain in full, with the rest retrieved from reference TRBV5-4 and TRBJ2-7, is ETGVTQSPTHLIKTRGQQVTLRCSSQSGHNTVSWYQQALGQGPQFIFQYYREEENGRGNFPPRFSGLQFPNYSSELNVNALELDDSALYLCASSGQGSYEQYFGPGTRLTVT.

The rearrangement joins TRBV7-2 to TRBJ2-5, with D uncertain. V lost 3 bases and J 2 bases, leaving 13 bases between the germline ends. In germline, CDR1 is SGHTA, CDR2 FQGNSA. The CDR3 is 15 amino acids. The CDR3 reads CASSLEQNLQETQYF. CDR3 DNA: TGTGCCAGCAGCTTGGAACAGAACTTGCAAGAGACCCAGTACTTC.

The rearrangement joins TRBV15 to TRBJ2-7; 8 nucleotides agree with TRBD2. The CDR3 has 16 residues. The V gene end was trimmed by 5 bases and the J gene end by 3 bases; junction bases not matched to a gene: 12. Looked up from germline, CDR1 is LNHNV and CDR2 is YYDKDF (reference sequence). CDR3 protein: CATSSGIAGPYYEQYF. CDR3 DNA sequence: TGTGCCACCAGCTCAGGAATAGCGGGGCCCTACTACGAGCAGTACTTC. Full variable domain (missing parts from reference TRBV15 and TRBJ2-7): DAMVIQNPRYQVTQFGKPVTLSCSQTLNHNVMYWYQQKSSQAPKLLFHYYDKDFNNEADTPDNFQSRRPNTSFCFLDIRSPGLGDTAMYLCATSSGIAGPYYEQYFGPGTRLTVT.

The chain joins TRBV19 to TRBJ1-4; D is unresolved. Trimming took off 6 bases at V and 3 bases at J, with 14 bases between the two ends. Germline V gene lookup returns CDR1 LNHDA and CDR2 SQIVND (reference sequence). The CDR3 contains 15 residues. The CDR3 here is CASSIQRGPNEKLFF. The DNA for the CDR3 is TGTGCCAGTAGCATCCAGCGAGGGCCTAATGAAAAACTGTTTTTT.

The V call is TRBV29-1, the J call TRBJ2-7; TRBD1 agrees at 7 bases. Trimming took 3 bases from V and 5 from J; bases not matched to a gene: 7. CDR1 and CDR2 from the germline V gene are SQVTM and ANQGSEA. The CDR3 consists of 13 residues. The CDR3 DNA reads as TGCAGCGTTGAGGGCAGGGGGAGCGACGAGCAGTACTTC. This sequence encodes CSVEGRGSDEQYF.

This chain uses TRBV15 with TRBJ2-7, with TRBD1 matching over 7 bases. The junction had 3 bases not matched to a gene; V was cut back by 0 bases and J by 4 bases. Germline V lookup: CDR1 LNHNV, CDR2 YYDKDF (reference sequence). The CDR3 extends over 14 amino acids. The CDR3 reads CATSRDTRGYEQYF. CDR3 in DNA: TGTGCCACCAGCAGAGATACCAGGGGGTACGAGCAGTACTTC.

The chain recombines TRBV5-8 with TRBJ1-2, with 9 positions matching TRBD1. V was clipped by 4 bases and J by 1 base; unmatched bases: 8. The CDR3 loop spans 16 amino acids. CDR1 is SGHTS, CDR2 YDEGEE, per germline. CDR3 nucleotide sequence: TGTGCCAGCAGCCCGTCGTACAGGGGGCGTAACTATGGCTACACCTTC. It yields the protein CASSPSYRGRNYGYTF.